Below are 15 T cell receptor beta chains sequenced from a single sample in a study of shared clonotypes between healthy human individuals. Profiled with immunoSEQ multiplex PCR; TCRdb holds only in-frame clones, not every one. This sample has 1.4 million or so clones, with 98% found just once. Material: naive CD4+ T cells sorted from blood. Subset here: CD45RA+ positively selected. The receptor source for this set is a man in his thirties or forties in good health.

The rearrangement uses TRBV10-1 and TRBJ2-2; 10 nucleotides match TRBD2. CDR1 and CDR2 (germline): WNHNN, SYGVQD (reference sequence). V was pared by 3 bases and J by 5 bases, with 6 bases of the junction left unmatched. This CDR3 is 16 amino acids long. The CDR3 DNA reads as TGCGCCAGCAGTGATGTTGGTAGCGGGAGGACCGGGGAGCTGTTTTTT. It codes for CASSDVGSGRTGELFF.

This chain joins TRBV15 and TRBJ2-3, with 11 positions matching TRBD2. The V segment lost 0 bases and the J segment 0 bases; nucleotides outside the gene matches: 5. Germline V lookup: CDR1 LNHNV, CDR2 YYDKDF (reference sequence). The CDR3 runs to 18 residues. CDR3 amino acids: CATSRDYIAGGSTDTQYF. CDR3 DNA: TGTGCCACCAGCAGAGACTACATAGCGGGAGGGAGCACAGATACGCAGTATTTT.

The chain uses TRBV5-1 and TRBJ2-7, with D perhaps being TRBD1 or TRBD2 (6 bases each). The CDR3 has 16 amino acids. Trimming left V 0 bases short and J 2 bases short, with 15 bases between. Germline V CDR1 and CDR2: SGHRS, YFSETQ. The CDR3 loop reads CASSLAGGAAAYEQYF. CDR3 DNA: TGCGCCAGCAGCTTGGCCGGGGGCGCAGCGGCCTACGAGCAGTACTTC. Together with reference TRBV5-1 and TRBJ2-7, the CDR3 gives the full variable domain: KAGVTQTPRYLIKTRGQQVTLSCSPISGHRSVSWYQQTPGQGLQFLFEYFSETQRNKGNFPGRFSGRQFSNSRSEMNVSTLELGDSALYLCASSLAGGAAAYEQYFGPGTRLTVT.

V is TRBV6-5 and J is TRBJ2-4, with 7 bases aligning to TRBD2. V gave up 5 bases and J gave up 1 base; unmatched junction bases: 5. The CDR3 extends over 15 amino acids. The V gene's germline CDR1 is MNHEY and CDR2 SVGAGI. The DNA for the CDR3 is TGTGCCAGCAGTAAACTAGCGTGGGCCAAAAACATTCAGTACTTC. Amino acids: CASSKLAWAKNIQYF.

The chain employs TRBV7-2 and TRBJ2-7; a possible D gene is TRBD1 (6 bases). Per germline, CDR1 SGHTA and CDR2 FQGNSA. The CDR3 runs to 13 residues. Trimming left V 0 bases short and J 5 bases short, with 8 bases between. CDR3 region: CASSLARGNEQYF. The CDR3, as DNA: TGTGCCAGCAGCTTAGCCAGGGGCAACGAGCAGTACTTC.

CDR3 bases: TGTGCCAGCAGCTCAGAGGGGGGTTGGACAGATACGCAGTATTTT. Amino acid sequence: CASSSEGGWTDTQYF. This rearrangement joins TRBV7-9 to TRBJ2-3; the D gene could be TRBD1 or TRBD2 (6 bases each). The V end lost 4 bases, the J end lost 3 bases, and 14 bases lay between the germline ends. This CDR3 region has 15 residues. Germline assignment: CDR1 SEHNR and CDR2 FQNEAQ (reference sequence).

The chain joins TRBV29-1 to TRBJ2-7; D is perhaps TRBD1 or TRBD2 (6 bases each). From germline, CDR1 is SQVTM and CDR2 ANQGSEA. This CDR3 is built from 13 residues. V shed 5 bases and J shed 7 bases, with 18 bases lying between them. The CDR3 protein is CSVRTGALGEQYF. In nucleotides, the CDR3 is TGCAGCGTTCGGACGGGGGCATTGGGGGAGCAGTACTTC.

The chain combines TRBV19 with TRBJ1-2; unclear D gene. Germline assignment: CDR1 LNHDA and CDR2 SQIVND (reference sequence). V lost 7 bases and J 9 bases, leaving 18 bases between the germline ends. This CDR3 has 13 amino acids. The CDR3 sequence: CASTLRLGGSYTF. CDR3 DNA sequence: TGTGCCAGTACCCTAAGACTCGGCGGAAGCTACACCTTC. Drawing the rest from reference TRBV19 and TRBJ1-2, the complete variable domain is DGGITQSPKYLFRKEGQNVTLSCEQNLNHDAMYWYRQDPGQGLRLIYYSQIVNDFQKGDIAEGYSVSREKKESFPLTVTSAQKNPTAFYLCASTLRLGGSYTFGSGTRLTVV.

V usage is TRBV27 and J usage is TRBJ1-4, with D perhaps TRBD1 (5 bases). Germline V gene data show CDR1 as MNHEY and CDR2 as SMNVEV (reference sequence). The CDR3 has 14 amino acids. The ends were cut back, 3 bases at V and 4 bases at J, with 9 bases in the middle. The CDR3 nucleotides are TGTGCCAGCAGTTTTGGGGGGTTTAATGAAAAACTGTTTTTT. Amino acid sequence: CASSFGGFNEKLFF.

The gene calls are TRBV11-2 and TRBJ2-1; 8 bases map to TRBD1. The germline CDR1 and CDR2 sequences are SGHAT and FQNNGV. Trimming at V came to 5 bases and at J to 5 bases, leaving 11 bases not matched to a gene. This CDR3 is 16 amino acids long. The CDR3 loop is CASSPPYRGNNNEQFF. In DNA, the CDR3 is TGTGCCAGCAGCCCACCCTACAGGGGGAATAACAATGAGCAGTTCTTC. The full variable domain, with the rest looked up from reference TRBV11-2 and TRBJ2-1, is EAGVAQSPRYKIIEKRQSVAFWCNPISGHATLYWYQQILGQGPKLLIQFQNNGVVDDSQLPKDRFSAERLKGVDSTLKIQPAKLEDSAVYLCASSPPYRGNNNEQFFGPGTRLTVL.

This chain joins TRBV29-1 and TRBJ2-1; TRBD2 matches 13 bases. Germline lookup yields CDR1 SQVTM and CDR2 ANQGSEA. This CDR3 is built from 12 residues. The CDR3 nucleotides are TGCACCGCCGGGGGACTAGCGGGGAAACAGTTCTTC. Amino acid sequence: CTAGGLAGKQFF.

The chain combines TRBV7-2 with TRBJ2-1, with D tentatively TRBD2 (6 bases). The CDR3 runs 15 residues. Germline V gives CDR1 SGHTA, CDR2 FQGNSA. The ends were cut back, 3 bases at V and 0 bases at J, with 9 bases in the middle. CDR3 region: CASSLGLFSYNEQFF. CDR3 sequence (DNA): TGTGCCAGCAGCTTGGGACTCTTCTCCTACAATGAGCAGTTCTTC.

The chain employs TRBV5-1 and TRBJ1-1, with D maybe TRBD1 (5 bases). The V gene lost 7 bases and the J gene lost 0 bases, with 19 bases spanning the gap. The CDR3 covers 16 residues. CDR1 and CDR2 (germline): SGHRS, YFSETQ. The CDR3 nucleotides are TGCGCCAGCTCGGACGGTGGGGGACCGATGAACACTGAAGCTTTCTTT. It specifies CASSDGGGPMNTEAFF.

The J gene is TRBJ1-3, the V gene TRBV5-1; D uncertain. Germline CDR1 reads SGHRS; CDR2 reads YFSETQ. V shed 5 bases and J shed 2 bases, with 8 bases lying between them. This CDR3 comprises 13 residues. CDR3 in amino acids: CASRGGTGNTIYF. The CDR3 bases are TGCGCCAGCAGGGGCGGGACTGGAAACACCATATATTTT. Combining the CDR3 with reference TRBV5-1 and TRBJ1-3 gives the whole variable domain KAGVTQTPRYLIKTRGQQVTLSCSPISGHRSVSWYQQTPGQGLQFLFEYFSETQRNKGNFPGRFSGRQFSNSRSEMNVSTLELGDSALYLCASRGGTGNTIYFGEGSWLTVV.

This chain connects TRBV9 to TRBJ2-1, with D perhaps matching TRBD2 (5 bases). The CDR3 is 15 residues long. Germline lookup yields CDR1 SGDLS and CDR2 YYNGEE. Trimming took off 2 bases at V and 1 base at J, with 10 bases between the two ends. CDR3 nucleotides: TGTGCCAGCAGCGTCCTAGCCCGTTCCTACAATGAGCAGTTCTTC. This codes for CASSVLARSYNEQFF.